Below are 9 T cell receptor beta chains sequenced from a single sample in a study of robustness of blood B and T cell sequencing. TCR beta repertoires were quantified from mRNA rather than genomic DNA. cDNA was made with a 5' template-switch oligo adding a universal priming site. Each cDNA molecule was tagged by a 12-nucleotide random UMI. TCRdb itself ran the PCR reads through MiXCR, one entry per CDR3 protein. The sample records roughly 3,600 distinct CDR3 sequences, roughly 50% being singletons. Sequencing used peripheral blood. The origin of the receptors is a human donor in good health.

This clonotype appeared a few times. V gene TRBV18 combines with J gene TRBJ2-1, with D unclear. Trimming cost V 3 bases and J 10 bases, with 13 bases left between them. CDR1 is KGHSH and CDR2 is LQKENI in the germline V gene. The CDR3 length is 13 residues. CDR3 bases: TGTGCCAGCTCACCCATCTGGTTGGGGGAGCAGTTCTTC. As protein: CASSPIWLGEQFF.

This clonotype was counted a single time. The J gene is TRBJ2-2, the V gene TRBV7-2; D unclear. CDR1 SGHTA and CDR2 FQGNSA come from the germline V gene. Trimming took 4 bases from V and 2 from J, leaving 2 bases between them. The CDR3 loop spans 12 amino acids. CDR3 sequence (DNA): TGTGCCAGCAGCTCAAACACCGGGGAGCTGTTTTTT. This encodes CASSSNTGELFF.

The V and J genes are TRBV7-2 and TRBJ1-3; D uncertain. There are 11 residues in the CDR3. Germline loops: CDR1 SGHTA, CDR2 FQGNSA. V was pared by 7 bases and J by 11 bases, with 12 bases between. DNA for the CDR3: TGTGCCAGCAACATGGACGGCGCCATATATTTT. It specifies CASNMDGAIYF.

This sequence joins TRBV5-4 and TRBJ2-3; the D is unclear. This CDR3 has 12 residues. The V end was cut by 1 base, the J end by 3 bases, with 3 bases between. The germline CDR1 and CDR2 sequences are SGHNT and YYREEE (reference sequence). CDR3 region: CASSLRTDTQYF. DNA for the CDR3: TGTGCCAGCAGCTTGCGGACAGATACGCAGTATTTT. Drawing the rest from reference TRBV5-4 and TRBJ2-3, the complete variable domain is ETGVTQSPTHLIKTRGQQVTLRCSSQSGHNTVSWYQQALGQGPQFIFQYYREEENGRGNFPPRFSGLQFPNYSSELNVNALELDDSALYLCASSLRTDTQYFGPGTRLTVL.

This clonotype has a handful of counts. The chain couples TRBV21-1 to TRBJ2-1; TRBD1 is taken as the D call from the table, unchecked against the DNA. TRBV21-1 constitutes a pseudogene. The CDR3 length is 14 residues. In DNA form, the CDR3 reads TGTGCCAGCAGCAAAAAATACAGGGCTAATGAGCAGTTCTTC. Amino acids: CASSKKYRANEQFF.

This clonotype was seen a handful of times. V gene TRBV29-1 combines with J gene TRBJ1-2; 7 positions agree with TRBD1. The germline CDR1 and CDR2 sequences are SQVTM and ANQGSEA. The CDR3 totals 16 residues. V shed 7 bases, J shed 6 bases, and the junction held 20 bases outside the gene matches. DNA of the CDR3: TGCAGCGCCAACTCCCCGGCGACAGGGATTTTTAATGGCTACACCTTC. Encoded protein: CSANSPATGIFNGYTF.

Here the CDR3 reads CASSFRGHYTDTQYF. The CDR3 DNA follows: TGCGCCAGCAGCTTCAGGGGACATTACACAGATACGCAGTATTTT. The chain is built from TRBV5-1 and TRBJ2-3; tentatively, D is TRBD1 (6 bases). The CDR3 contains 15 residues. Trimming removed 2 bases from V and 2 bases from J, with 12 bases in between. From germline, CDR1 is SGHRS and CDR2 YFSETQ.

V and J are TRBV10-3 and TRBJ1-1, with 7 bases fitting TRBD1. The CDR3 is 17 amino acids. J lost 3 bases, V lost 0 bases, and 10 bases had no gene match. Germline V gives CDR1 ENHRY, CDR2 SYGVKD. The CDR3 DNA follows: TGTGCCATCAGTGAGTCGAGAGGGGGCAGGCCTGACACTGAAGCTTTCTTT. Protein product: CAISESRGGRPDTEAFF.

This rearrangement joins TRBV20-1 to TRBJ1-1; D unresolved. The CDR3 runs 15 residues. Trimming removed 0 bases from V and 1 base from J, with 12 bases in between. Germline V gives CDR1 DFQATT, CDR2 SNEGSKA (reference sequence). CDR3 residues: CSARDGRAPNTEAFF. The CDR3 bases are TGCAGTGCTAGAGATGGCCGCGCCCCGAACACTGAAGCTTTCTTT.